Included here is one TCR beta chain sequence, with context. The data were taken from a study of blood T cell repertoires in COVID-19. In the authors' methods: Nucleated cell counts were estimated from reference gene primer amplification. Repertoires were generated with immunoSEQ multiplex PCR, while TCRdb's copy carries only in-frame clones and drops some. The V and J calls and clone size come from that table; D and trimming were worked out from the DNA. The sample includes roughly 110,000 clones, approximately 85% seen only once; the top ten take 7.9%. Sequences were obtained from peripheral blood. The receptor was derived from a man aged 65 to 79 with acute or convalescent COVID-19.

The CDR3 DNA reads TGTGCCAGCAGCTACCGGGGCATTCAGTACTTC. This encodes CASSYRGIQYF. The chain employs TRBV27 and TRBJ2-4, with a possible D match to TRBD2 (5 bases). Between the trimmed V and J ends, which lost 6 bases and 9 bases, there was a span of 9 bases. Germline V gene lookup returns CDR1 MNHEY and CDR2 SMNVEV (reference sequence). CDR3 length: 11 residues.